The 28 T cell receptor beta chains below come from one sample, sequenced in a study of T cell responses to AZD1222 COVID-19 vaccine. The assay was immunoSEQ multiplex PCR, and TCRdb's table has in-frame clones only and misses some. This sample has fewer than 90,000 clones; roughly 84% occur once, and the top ten carry around 5.9%. Sequences were derived from peripheral blood, sampled 28 days after the second AZD1222 dose. All receptors derive from an adult who received the AZD1222 COVID-19 vaccine.

The chain carries TRBV28 and TRBJ1-5; D possibly corresponds to TRBD1 (6 bases). Germline V gene data show CDR1 as MDHEN and CDR2 as SYDVKM. The CDR3 has 14 residues. V dropped 7 bases and J dropped 9 bases, with 19 bases sitting between them. The CDR3 region is CASTPPGAVRPQHF. The DNA for the CDR3 is TGTGCCAGCACCCCCCCAGGGGCCGTTAGGCCCCAGCATTTT.

The V and J genes are TRBV28 and TRBJ1-5; 9 bases align to TRBD1. The CDR3 extends over 15 amino acids. Per germline, CDR1 MDHEN and CDR2 SYDVKM. The trim removed 8 bases at V and 1 base at J, leaving 6 bases unmatched. This CDR3 reads CASAITGGSNQPQHF. The CDR3 DNA reads TGTGCCAGCGCGATTACAGGGGGCAGCAATCAGCCCCAGCATTTT.

This sequence joins TRBV7-2 and TRBJ2-1; 9 bases map to TRBD2. CDR3 length: 17 amino acids. Looked up from germline, CDR1 is SGHTA and CDR2 is FQGNSA. V lost 3 bases, J lost 7 bases, and 13 bases stayed unmatched. The CDR3 region has the DNA TGTGCCAGCAGCTTGATTGTAGGTAGCGGGAGTTGGAATGAGCAGTTCTTC. Translation gives CASSLIVGSGSWNEQFF.

The chain combines TRBV7-3 with TRBJ2-1; 7 nucleotides line up with TRBD2. V dropped 0 bases and J dropped 8; count of bases not matched to a gene: 7. The CDR3 has 15 residues. CDR1 is SGHTA and CDR2 is FQGTGA in the germline V gene. DNA of the CDR3: TGTGCCAGCAGCTTAACCGCTAGCGGATGGGATGAGCAGTTCTTC. Its protein product is CASSLTASGWDEQFF.

This clone was observed once. The chain links TRBV9 to TRBJ2-1; 9 bases are a match to TRBD2. The CDR3 is 18 residues long. The germline V gene encodes CDR1 SGDLS and CDR2 YYNGEE. Losses at the gene ends were 0 bases for V and 7 bases for J; bases not matched to a gene: 14. The DNA of the CDR3 is TGTGCCAGCAGCGTAGGTCTCAGGGCTAGCGGGACGGGGAATGAGCAGTTCTTC. This sequence encodes CASSVGLRASGTGNEQFF.

The chain combines TRBV9 with TRBJ2-5; D call uncertain. Germline values: CDR1 SGDLS, CDR2 YYNGEE. The V gene lost 0 bases and the J gene lost 5 bases, with 14 bases spanning the gap. The CDR3 sequence is 15 residues long. CDR3 sequence reads: CASSVVGSSWETQYF. CDR3 bases: TGTGCCAGCAGCGTAGTTGGGTCAAGCTGGGAGACCCAGTACTTC.

J is TRBJ2-2 and V is TRBV5-1, with unresolved D. Germline CDR1 SGHRS, CDR2 YFSETQ. V was trimmed by 0 bases and J by 11 bases, leaving 11 bases between them. This CDR3 region has 13 residues. CDR3 sequence (DNA): TGCGCCAGCAGCTTGGTTCCGGTCGACGAGCTGTTTTTT. It translates to CASSLVPVDELFF.

The chain couples TRBV6-2 or TRBV6-3 to TRBJ2-7; the D gene could be TRBD1 or TRBD2 (5 bases each). This CDR3 has 17 residues. Looked up from germline, CDR1 is MNHEY and CDR2 is SVGEGT. Trimming pared 6 bases from V and 0 bases from J, leaving 21 bases between. DNA for the CDR3: TGTGCCAGCAGCCCCCAGACCCCGGGACGGAACTCCTACGAGCAGTACTTC. Translated: CASSPQTPGRNSYEQYF.

The chain has TRBV5-1 and TRBJ1-1, with D possibly being TRBD1 (6 bases). V was clipped by 4 bases and J by 1 base, with 14 bases between them. The CDR3 length is 15 residues. The germline V gene has CDR1 SGHRS and CDR2 YFSETQ. The CDR3 DNA sequence: TGCGCCAGCAGCCCCAGGGGAAGGGCGAACACTGAAGCTTTCTTT. It encodes CASSPRGRANTEAFF.

This clone was recorded once. J is TRBJ2-5 and V is TRBV5-4, with 8 bases identical to TRBD2. Germline V gene data show CDR1 as SGHNT and CDR2 as YYREEE (reference sequence). CDR3 length: 16 amino acids. V trimming: 4 bases; J trimming: 5 bases; junction bases outside the gene matches: 13. The CDR3: CASSLHSGTGLETQYF. Written as DNA, the CDR3 is TGTGCCAGCAGCCTTCATAGCGGGACCGGTTTGGAGACCCAGTACTTC.

The rearrangement links TRBV27 to TRBJ2-1; 10 bases map to TRBD2. This CDR3 is 15 amino acids long. Germline values: CDR1 MNHEY, CDR2 SMNVEV (reference sequence). V trimming: 3 bases; J trimming: 6 bases; junction bases outside the gene matches: 5. The CDR3 reads CASSFASGRGNEQFF. CDR3 nucleotide sequence: TGTGCCAGCAGTTTTGCGAGCGGGAGGGGCAATGAGCAGTTCTTC.

V is TRBV6-5 and J is TRBJ1-1; D ambiguous. From germline, CDR1 is MNHEY and CDR2 SVGAGI. V was trimmed by 6 bases and J by 4 bases, leaving 15 bases between them. The CDR3 extends over 14 amino acids. As DNA, the CDR3 is TGTGCCAGCAGCCGGACTGCTTTAGGCACTGAAGCTTTCTTT. Translation gives CASSRTALGTEAFF.

The chain joins TRBV6-4 to TRBJ2-3; no definite D call. V was clipped by 3 bases and J by 0 bases, with 4 bases between them. Germline lookup yields CDR1 MRHNA and CDR2 SNTAGT. The CDR3 sequence is 13 residues long. The DNA of the CDR3 is TGTGCCAGCAGTGATCCTAGCACAGATACGCAGTATTTT. Translated: CASSDPSTDTQYF.

This clone was counted a single time. The J gene is TRBJ1-1, the V gene TRBV6-5, with D possibly TRBD1 on 5 matching bases. CDR3 length: 15 amino acids. Germline-derived CDR1 and CDR2 are MNHEY and SVGAGI. The V end was cut by 2 bases, the J end by 4 bases, with 14 bases between. The CDR3 DNA follows: TGTGCCAGCAGTTACGGGGGAGTGGGGAGCACTGAAGCTTTCTTT. This encodes CASSYGGVGSTEAFF.

The chain joins TRBV10-1 to TRBJ1-1; D gene uncertain. Germline loops: CDR1 WNHNN, CDR2 SYGVQD (reference sequence). Trimming removed 6 bases at V and 0 bases at J, with 14 bases between. The CDR3 extends over 15 amino acids. CDR3 nucleotide sequence: TGCGCCAGCAGGCCCGGCCGGGCCATGAACACTGAAGCTTTCTTT. As protein: CASRPGRAMNTEAFF.

The CDR3 DNA sequence: TGCGCCAGCAGGGGGGCCGAGCAGTACTTC. This encodes CASRGAEQYF. This chain uses TRBV5-1 with TRBJ2-7; a possible D gene is TRBD1 (6 bases). The CDR3 is 10 amino acids. Germline CDR1 SGHRS, CDR2 YFSETQ. V dropped 5 bases and J dropped 6 bases, with 6 bases sitting between them. Complete variable domain (other parts from reference TRBV5-1 and TRBJ2-7): KAGVTQTPRYLIKTRGQQVTLSCSPISGHRSVSWYQQTPGQGLQFLFEYFSETQRNKGNFPGRFSGRQFSNSRSEMNVSTLELGDSALYLCASRGAEQYFGPGTRLTVT.

The V call is TRBV10-1, the J call TRBJ2-2; D assignment may be TRBD1 or TRBD2 (6 bases each). V was clipped by 6 bases and J by 7 bases, with 12 bases between them. Germline CDR1 is WNHNN and CDR2 is SYGVQD (reference sequence). This CDR3 spans 13 amino acids. CDR3 sequence: CASRVGGGGELFF. Written as DNA, the CDR3 is TGCGCCAGCAGAGTAGGGGGAGGCGGGGAGCTGTTTTTT.

The chain recombines TRBV24-1 with TRBJ2-4, with D hard to call. The CDR3 has 16 residues. Trimming removed 2 bases from V and 1 base from J, with 11 bases in between. Germline assignment: CDR1 KGHDR and CDR2 SFDVKD. For the CDR3, the DNA is TGTGCCACCAGTGATTCGGGCCTCGGGGCCAAAAACATTCAGTACTTC. This sequence encodes CATSDSGLGAKNIQYF.

This sequence joins TRBV4-1 and TRBJ1-1; D is unresolved. The V end lost 5 bases, the J end lost 3 bases, and 10 bases lay between the germline ends. The germline gives CDR1 MGHRA, CDR2 YSYEKL. This CDR3 has 13 residues. In nucleotides, the CDR3 is TGCGCCAGCAGCTTAAAGGAGGACACTGAAGCTTTCTTT. Protein product: CASSLKEDTEAFF.

The chain links TRBV29-1 to TRBJ1-1, with D possibly TRBD1 on 5 matching bases. V lost 7 bases and J 5 bases, leaving 20 bases between the germline ends. The germline V gene encodes CDR1 SQVTM and CDR2 ANQGSEA. This CDR3 contains 14 residues. The CDR3 nucleotides are TGCAGCGCTGACTCGGGGGGTCTAGGAACTGAAGCTTTCTTT. It is translated as CSADSGGLGTEAFF.

The chain combines TRBV19 with TRBJ1-2; TRBD1 matches 7 bases. The CDR3 sequence is 14 residues long. V was pared by 7 bases and J by 1 base, with 6 bases of the junction left unmatched. The germline CDR1 and CDR2 sequences are LNHDA and SQIVND (reference sequence). The CDR3 DNA follows: TGTGCCAGTAACCCGGACAGGCTTAACTATGGCTACACCTTC. Protein sequence: CASNPDRLNYGYTF.

V and J are TRBV27 and TRBJ2-3; D ambiguous. The CDR3 consists of 14 residues. Trimming left V 0 bases short and J 2 bases short, with 6 bases between. Germline values: CDR1 MNHEY, CDR2 SMNVEV (reference sequence). CDR3 residues: CASSLSAATDTQYF. The CDR3 DNA reads as TGTGCCAGCAGTTTATCGGCGGCCACAGATACGCAGTATTTT.

The chain employs TRBV7-9 and TRBJ2-7; possible D gene TRBD1, 5 bases. Trimming left V 5 bases short and J 6 bases short, with 17 bases between. Germline CDR1 is SEHNR and CDR2 is FQNEAQ (reference sequence). This CDR3 is built from 14 residues. CDR3 protein: CASSPGQTFREQYF. The CDR3 bases are TGTGCCAGCAGCCCAGGGCAGACTTTTCGCGAGCAGTACTTC.

The V call is TRBV29-1, the J call TRBJ2-5, with D perhaps given as TRBD1 or TRBD2 (5 bases each). In germline, CDR1 is SQVTM, CDR2 ANQGSEA. The CDR3 runs 16 residues. Trimming shortened V by 4 bases and J by 5 bases, and 23 bases separated the two germline ends. The CDR3 DNA reads as TGCAGCGTTGGAGGGGCGGTCGGGTTGGGGGTGGAGACCCAGTACTTC. This encodes CSVGGAVGLGVETQYF.

The V call is TRBV19, the J call TRBJ2-1; 8 bases align to TRBD2. The trim removed 3 bases at V and 6 bases at J, leaving 10 bases unmatched. Germline V gives CDR1 LNHDA, CDR2 SQIVND (reference sequence). The CDR3 contains 16 residues. Here the CDR3 DNA reads TGTGCCAGTAGTATCAGGGAGCGGGAGAAAGGCAATGAGCAGTTCTTC. It is translated as CASSIREREKGNEQFF.

This chain connects TRBV5-4 to TRBJ1-5, with 9 bases identical to TRBD1. This CDR3 has 17 amino acids. V was clipped by 3 bases and J by 2 bases; unmatched bases: 9. The germline V gene has CDR1 SGHNT and CDR2 YYREEE (reference sequence). The chain's CDR3 is CASSSTGGSNGNQPQHF. The CDR3 bases are TGTGCCAGCAGCTCAACAGGGGGCAGTAACGGCAATCAGCCCCAGCATTTT.

CDR3 sequence: CASRSGQVGQPQHF. The DNA of the CDR3 is TGTGCCAGCAGGTCGGGACAGGTGGGTCAGCCCCAGCATTTT. The V and J genes are TRBV6-5 and TRBJ1-5; TRBD1 agrees at 8 bases. The J segment lost 6 bases and the V segment lost 6 bases, leaving 7 bases of the junction unmatched. This CDR3 region has 14 residues. Germline CDR1 reads MNHEY; CDR2 reads SVGAGI.

CDR3 in DNA: TGCGCCGGACGACCGGGAGCAGGGGCCAACGTCCTGACTTTC. It is translated as CAGRPGAGANVLTF. This chain uses TRBV5-1 with TRBJ2-6, with a tentative D call TRBD2 (6 bases). Trimming left V 10 bases short and J 4 bases short, with 15 bases between. The CDR3 covers 14 residues. CDR1 SGHRS and CDR2 YFSETQ come from the germline V gene.